Listed below are T cell receptor beta chains from one sample, sequenced in a study of blood T cells in healthy people across ages. TCRdb reprocessed the 5' RACE reads with MiXCR, giving one entry per CDR3 protein. The data contain roughly 700,000 distinct CDR3 sequences, about 34% of them singletons. Sample: blood. The origin of the receptors is an elderly woman in good health. Both conserved end residues are part of each CDR3. The D gene is left open where the match is weak. Part of the rows lack a size; the others show once, few, many or a class for expanded clones.

abundance,d_gene,v_gene,j_gene,CDR3nt,CDR3aa
many,NA,TRBV4-1,TRBJ2-3,TGCGCCAGCAGCCAAGAAGGACGGAACACAGATACGCAGTATTTT,CASSQEGRNTDTQYF
NA,TRBD1,TRBV20-1,TRBJ2-7,TGCAGTGCTTATGGACAGGGCTACGAGCAGTACTTC,CSAYGQGYEQYF
NA,NA,TRBV5-1,TRBJ1-1,TGCGCCAGCAGCTTGGAACCAGGGCTGAACACTGAAGCTTTCTTT,CASSLEPGLNTEAFF
many,TRBD2,TRBV7-2,TRBJ2-1,TGTGCCAGCAGCTGGGGACTAGCGGGGGGGCCCGATGAGCAGTTCTTC,CASSWGLAGGPDEQFF
many,NA,TRBV20-1,TRBJ2-7,TGCAGTGCTAGAGATGGCGGGTCTCCCTACGAGCAGTACTTC,CSARDGGSPYEQYF
many,TRBD1,TRBV7-2,TRBJ1-5,TGTGCCAGCACCGGGACAGGGGGCTTTCAGCCCCAGCATTTT,CASTGTGGFQPQHF
many,NA,TRBV6-5,TRBJ1-5,TGTGCCAGCAAGGTCACCCAGGGGTGGGGGCCCCAGCATTTT,CASKVTQGWGPQHF
NA,NA,TRBV7-2,TRBJ1-1,TGTGCCAGCAGCTTAGCCGCGAGACAGGAAGCTTTCTTT,CASSLAARQEAFF
few,NA,TRBV7-9,TRBJ1-2,TGTGCCAGCAGCCTGACAAATGTCGGCCATTATGGCTACACCTTC,CASSLTNVGHYGYTF
many,TRBD1,TRBV4-2,TRBJ2-7,TGTGCCAGCACCATCTATGGCAGGGGGCTGTACGAGCAGTACTTC,CASTIYGRGLYEQYF
many,NA,TRBV7-3,TRBJ1-1,TGTGCCAGCAGCTTAAAACCGAAGGGCACTGAAGCTTTCTTT,CASSLKPKGTEAFF
many,NA,TRBV3-1,TRBJ1-1,TGTGCCAGCAGCCGATCTAGCACTGAAGCTTTCTTT,CASSRSSTEAFF
NA,NA,TRBV21-1,TRBJ2-7,TGTGCCAGCAGCAAAATGGGAGGAATCGAGCAGTACTTC,CASSKMGGIEQYF
NA,NA,TRBV3-1,TRBJ1-6,TGTGCCAGCAGCCAAGGTGAGACAAGTAATTCACCCCTCCACTTT,CASSQGETSNSPLHF
NA,TRBD2,TRBV12-3/TRBV12-4,TRBJ2-3,TGTGCCAGCAGTTTATACGGGGGGGGTGCGACAGATACGCAGTATTTT,CASSLYGGGATDTQYF
NA,TRBD2,TRBV20-1,TRBJ2-2,TGCAGTGCTAGTTCGAGACTAGCGGGGAACGGGGAGCTGTTTTTT,CSASSRLAGNGELFF
NA,NA,TRBV20-1,TRBJ2-4,TGCAGTGCTAGCATCAGGGGAGCCAAAAACATTCAGTACTTC,CSASIRGAKNIQYF
many,TRBD2,TRBV6-2/TRBV6-3,TRBJ2-5,TGTGCCAGCAGTCGCGGACTAGCAGAAGAGACCCAGTACTTC,CASSRGLAEETQYF
many,NA,TRBV28,TRBJ1-4,TGTGCCAGCAGTTTATTGGAATCTAATGAAAAACTGTTTTTT,CASSLLESNEKLFF
many,TRBD1,TRBV29-1,TRBJ1-1,TGCAGCGTTGAAGGACAGGGGAGCACTGAAGCTTTCTTT,CSVEGQGSTEAFF
NA,NA,TRBV30,TRBJ2-2,TGTGCCTGGAGTGTACGGCTTCCGGGGAACACCGGGGAGCTGTTTTTT,CAWSVRLPGNTGELFF
many,TRBD2,TRBV7-9,TRBJ2-1,TGTGCCAGCAGCAGAGCGGGGTATGAGCAGTTCTTC,CASSRAGYEQFF
many,TRBD1,TRBV2,TRBJ2-7,TGTGCCAGCGCGTTGGGACAGGACTACGAGCAGTACTTC,CASALGQDYEQYF
NA,NA,TRBV29-1,TRBJ2-1,TGCAGCGTTTTGATCCCCAGGGGGGGGGATGAGCAGTTCTTC,CSVLIPRGGDEQFF
many,TRBD2,TRBV30,TRBJ2-3,TGTGCCTGGAGTTCGGGACTAGCGGCCGACAGGGCGGGCACAGATACGCAGTATTTT,CAWSSGLAADRAGTDTQYF
few,TRBD1,TRBV19,TRBJ1-2,TGTGCCAGTAATCCGACAGGGGGTGGAGGCTACACCTTC,CASNPTGGGGYTF
many,TRBD2,TRBV30,TRBJ2-1,TGTGCCTGGAGCACTAGCGTCTCCTACAATGAGCAGTTCTTC,CAWSTSVSYNEQFF
many,NA,TRBV7-6,TRBJ1-6,TGTGCCAGCAGCTTAGCGCGAGGGGCGAACGGTTCACCCCTCCACTTT,CASSLARGANGSPLHF
NA,TRBD1,TRBV13,TRBJ2-5,TGTGCCAGCAGCTTAAAGACAGGGGGCTTTTCAGAGACCCAGTACTTC,CASSLKTGGFSETQYF
NA,NA,TRBV5-1,TRBJ1-1,TGCGCCAGCAGCTCAGATAGGAGGGGACTGGGGGCTTTCTTT,CASSSDRRGLGAFF
NA,NA,TRBV12-3/TRBV12-4,TRBJ2-3,TGTGCCAGCAGTTCCGCAGGGGTGTCAACAGATGTGCAGTATTTT,CASSSAGVSTDVQYF
many,NA,TRBV28,TRBJ2-5,TGTGCCAGCGGACGGCAAGAGACCCAGTACTTC,CASGRQETQYF
NA,NA,TRBV25-1,TRBJ1-2,TGTGCCAGCAGTGACCATACTTACAACTATGGCTACACCTTC,CASSDHTYNYGYTF
many,TRBD1,TRBV18,TRBJ1-6,TGTGCCAGCTCACTAGACAGGGTCCGATCACCCCTCCACTTT,CASSLDRVRSPLHF
many,NA,TRBV5-1,TRBJ1-1,TGCGCCAGCAGCTTGGACGGGGACACTGAAGCTTTCTTT,CASSLDGDTEAFF
NA,TRBD2,TRBV5-1,TRBJ2-1,TGCGCCAGCAGCTTGGCGGCTAGCGGATGGGATGAGCAGTTCTTC,CASSLAASGWDEQFF
many,TRBD2,TRBV5-1,TRBJ2-5,TGCGCCAGCAGCTTGGAGGTAGCGGGGAAACAAGAGACCCAGTACTTC,CASSLEVAGKQETQYF
many,TRBD1,TRBV7-6,TRBJ1-6,TGTGCCAGCAGCGAGTACGGGACAGTACAAGGGAATTCACCCCTCCACTTT,CASSEYGTVQGNSPLHF
NA,NA,TRBV6-1,TRBJ2-3,TGTGCCAGCATAGGGGGGGCCTTAATGATCCATACGCAGTATTTT,CASIGGALMIHTQYF
NA,NA,TRBV7-9,TRBJ2-3,TGTGCCAGCAGCTTAGGGGACGGAAACGGGCAGCCCCAGTATTTT,CASSLGDGNGQPQYF
few,TRBD1,TRBV29-1,TRBJ1-1,TGCAGCGGACAGGGCTGGAGGGGGACTGAAGCTTTCTTT,CSGQGWRGTEAFF
NA,NA,TRBV20-1,TRBJ1-6,TGCAGTGCTGCCCAGTTAAATTCACCCCTCCACTTT,CSAAQLNSPLHF
NA,NA,TRBV6-5,TRBJ1-2,TGTGCCAGCTTGGGGCAGTCCGATGGCTACACCTTC,CASLGQSDGYTF
many,NA,TRBV6-2/TRBV6-3,TRBJ1-5,TGTGCCAGCAGTTACCGGGGCGCGAGCAATCAGCCCCAGCATTTT,CASSYRGASNQPQHF
NA,NA,TRBV10-3,TRBJ2-7,TGTGCCATCAGTGAATCGGGGTTAACCTACGAGCAGTACTTC,CAISESGLTYEQYF
many,NA,TRBV20-1,TRBJ2-5,TGCAGTGCGTCCTCAGAGACCCAGTACTTC,CSASSETQYF
many,NA,TRBV11-1,TRBJ2-4,TGTGCCAGCAGCTTAGCTCCAGCCAAAAACATTCAGTACTTC,CASSLAPAKNIQYF
many,NA,TRBV5-6,TRBJ1-1,TGTGCCAGCAGCCACGGACAGCTCATGAACACTGAAGCTTTCTTT,CASSHGQLMNTEAFF
NA,NA,TRBV29-1,TRBJ1-1,TGCAGCGTTGAGTTCCTTGGCAGGGACATGAACACTGAAGCTTTCTTT,CSVEFLGRDMNTEAFF
many,NA,TRBV11-2,TRBJ1-5,TGTGCCAGCAGCTTTACCAGGAACCAGCCCCAGCATTTT,CASSFTRNQPQHF
NA,NA,TRBV30,TRBJ1-5,TGTGCCTGGAGTGCGGGGAACGGTAATCAGCCCCAGCATTTT,CAWSAGNGNQPQHF
many,NA,TRBV20-1,TRBJ2-7,TGCAGTGCTAGAGGGCCAGCTTTCTCGCCGTACGAGCAGTACTTC,CSARGPAFSPYEQYF
many,NA,TRBV7-2,TRBJ1-2,TGTGCCAGCAGCCTGAACGCCGGGCGGTATGGCTACACCTTC,CASSLNAGRYGYTF
NA,NA,TRBV4-1,TRBJ1-1,TGCGCCAGCAGCCAAGAGAGACAGCCGAACACTGAAGCTTTCTTT,CASSQERQPNTEAFF
few,TRBD1,TRBV5-4,TRBJ1-1,TGTGCCAGCACCCGAGGCTCCGCAGGGGGCTTTGAGGGCACTGAAGCTTTCTTT,CASTRGSAGGFEGTEAFF
few,NA,TRBV3-1,TRBJ1-5,TGTGCCAGCAGCCAAGACGGCAGAAGCAATCAGCCCCAGCATTTT,CASSQDGRSNQPQHF
NA,NA,TRBV3-1,TRBJ2-7,TGTGCCAGCAGCCCCCCCCGGGGGAGAACCTACGAGCAGTACTTC,CASSPPRGRTYEQYF
many,NA,TRBV29-1,TRBJ2-1,TGCAGCGTTGAAGTCATTCGGCGGACCCGAGGAAATGAGCAGTTCTTC,CSVEVIRRTRGNEQFF
NA,TRBD1,TRBV5-6,TRBJ2-5,TGTGCCAGCAGCGCCGACAGGGGCAGTGAGACCCAGTACTTC,CASSADRGSETQYF
many,TRBD2,TRBV2,TRBJ2-1,TGTGCCAGCAGCGACCTAGCGGGGGGATACAATGAGCAGTTCTTC,CASSDLAGGYNEQFF